This T cell receptor beta chain was documented in a study of CD8+ T cells in alopecia areata listed by TCRdb under 2018. Looking at the study overall: The treated patients, all with moderate-to-severe alopecia areata, were enrolled in an open-label pilot trial of oral tofacitinib given at 5 to 10 mg twice daily. Scalp clonality was compared across normal scalp (n=4), patchy alopecia areata scalp (n=8), and alopecia totalis/universalis scalp (n=8). In both human patients and the C3H/HeJ mouse model, the study applied high-throughput TCRbeta sequencing to look at T cell clonal expansion in alopecia areata. On the human side, TCRbeta sequencing was run on scalp tissue and on sorted CD4+ and CD8+ peripheral blood T cells from healthy controls and from alopecia areata patients with either patchy or totalis/universalis disease. Biopsies were taken from tofacitinib-treated patients at baseline and again at 4 and 24 weeks into treatment, and several of those patients also had a later scalp biopsy. The SALT score, which quantifies the percentage of affected scalp surface area, was used to measure disease severity in treated patients. Tofacitinib was given for 6 to 18 months, followed by 6 months of follow-up off drug to assess delayed response and recurrence. The RNA source kit depended on sample type: the PAXgene miRNA kit for fixed scalp, the miRNeasy kit for PBMCs, and the RNeasy kit for mouse skin. Amplification of TCRbeta CDR3 regions was done by immunoSEQ multiplex PCR using 35 Vbeta forward primers and 13 Jbeta reverse primers. Study-wide conclusions, independent of this receptor: Because the treated cohort was small and had only one nonresponder, larger studies are needed to examine links between baseline CD8+ expansion and response. Many expanded lesional clones persisted in scalp and blood during tofacitinib treatment, which may partly explain relapse after stopping treatment. Shared TCR sequences between patients were less evident than in mice, which may be partly attributable to HLA diversity in the patient population. Unlike mouse skin, where gammadelta T cells dominate, normal human skin contains resident alphabeta T cells that get sequenced too, which complicates analysis of the scalp TCR repertoire. Lesional scalp, especially in alopecia totalis/universalis, showed higher clonality and more expanded CD8+ clones than normal scalp, suggesting antigenic drive. Tofacitinib significantly lowered scalp clonality and the number of expanded CD8+ clones among the top 100 scalp clones.

The time point tag for this specimen amounts to: approximately 4 weeks on oral tofacitinib. The treatment or condition label on this specimen signifies: oral pan-JAK inhibitor, 5-10 mg twice daily. Peripheral blood and lesional scalp punch biopsies were obtained from patients with alopecia areata. After PBMCs were isolated by density centrifugation and stained for CD3, CD4 and CD8, a FACSAria was used to sort CD4+ and CD8+ T cells. This clone has just a few counts. Its recognized antigen is unknown. No base quality values were provided; no much bigger clone lies one nucleotide off. The CDR3 spans 12 residues, from the cysteine through the phenylalanine. Of the read, only the CDR3 DNA is kept; its 36 bases are in frame from base 1. V gives up 4 bases and J gives up 1 base, and the segment between their germline ends measures 7 bases. CDR1 and CDR2, per the germline V gene (reference sequence), are GTSNPN and SVGIG.

The library relied on the immunoSEQ multiplex PCR assay. For TCR sequencing, RNA was extracted from every sample and reverse transcribed into cDNA to serve as template. SuperScript III was used to make first-strand cDNA, primed with a 2:1 mix of oligo-dT and random hexamers. A synthetic immune receptor repertoire was used to gauge amplification bias, and whatever bias remained was removed computationally. In the original analysis: After raw reads were preprocessed to remove errors, the CDR3 was defined following IMGT conventions as running from the conserved cysteine to phenylalanine. Clonality was calculated as 1 minus Shannon entropy normalized by log2 of the number of productive unique TCRs. Scalp TCRbeta sequences were cross-referenced with sorted blood CD4 and CD8 repertoires so that the CD4 or CD8 identity of scalp clones could be inferred. Imported from immuneACCESS, the table was reduced by TCRdb to in-frame sequences with V and J called. These copies leave out some clones; in studies compared against another copy, an unresolved V gene accounts for under half, and the cause of the remainder is not known. V and J calls and clone size are those listed in that table; D and trimming were worked out from the DNA. The sample table holds 150,000 to 200,000 clones, of which around 71% were seen once. Over 0.85% of the sample lies in the top ten.

The specimen was CD4+ T cells sorted from blood, collected at week 4, from a patient treated with tofacitinib. Rearrangement joined TRBV30 to TRBJ1-1, with an unclear D gene assignment. The TCR sequence derives from a human donor with alopecia areata. The sequenced DNA: TGTGCCTGGAAACTCGGGAACACTGAAGCTTTCTTT. It translates to CAWKLGNTEAFF. Beyond the CDR3, the reference TRBV30 and TRBJ1-1 genes provide the residues; the full variable domain reads: SQTIHQWPATLVQPVGSPLSLECTVEGTSNPNLYWYRQAAGRGLQLLFYSVGIGQISSEVPQNLSASRPQDRQFILSSKKLLLSDSGFYLCAWKLGNTEAFFGQGTRLTVV.